This T cell receptor (beta chain) was recorded in a study of molecular identifiers for immune sequencing clone quantification. One entry per CDR3 protein, called by TCRdb with MiXCR from the PCR reads. The data hold tens of thousands of distinct CDR3 sequences, with approximately 22% observed a single time. This clonotype was seen more than once but under ten times. The CDR3 sequence is 15 residues long. Trimming at V came to 8 bases and at J to 7 bases, leaving 12 bases not matched to a gene. Germline V gene lookup returns CDR1 MNHEY and CDR2 SMNVEV (reference sequence). V and J are TRBV27 and TRBJ2-3, with 10 bases aligning to TRBD2. The receptor's source is a human donor in good health. Some libraries in this study had Jurkat cell RNA spiked in. Sequencing was performed on naive CD8+ T cells from blood, with Jurkat cell RNA spiked in. The sample's subset: FACS-sorted CD8+CD4-CCR7+CD45RA+ naive T cells. The CDR3 loop is CASGILAGFLHTQYF. For the CDR3, the DNA is TGTGCCAGCGGTATACTAGCGGGGTTCCTCCATACGCAGTATTTT.